This T cell receptor (beta chain) was retrieved from a study of blood T cell repertoires in COVID-19. About the study: Acute and convalescent COVID-19 samples came from the United States, Italy and Spain. T cells, B-cell-depleted T cells, or PBMCs supplied cDNA or gDNA.

During active infection, Seattle patients enrolled and were then monitored through disease. The germline gives CDR1 SGHDT, CDR2 YYEEEE. The CDR3 is made up of 15 amino acids. The V gene end was trimmed by 4 bases and the J gene end by 1 base; junction bases not matched to a gene: 5. Original processing methods: Estimation of nucleated cell counts relied on the amplification of reference gene primers. This table comes from immunoSEQ multiplex PCR, and its TCRdb copy is limited to in-frame clones, with some not included. V and J calls and clone size are as listed in that table; D and trimming were resolved from the DNA. The sample has around 260,000 clones; approximately 85% are singletons.

This TCR was sampled from a human donor with COVID-19, enrolled during active disease. The donor label of this sample is uncertain. The chain links TRBV5-6 to TRBJ1-5; 7 bases map to TRBD1. The sample taken for sequencing was peripheral blood. The CDR3 loop reads CASSLRQGSNQPQHF. Written as DNA, the CDR3 is TGTGCCAGCAGCCTTCGACAGGGAAGCAATCAGCCCCAGCATTTT.